The T cell receptor (beta chain) described here comes from a study of Ad26.COV2.S vaccination and SARS-CoV-2 variants. Findings and caveats of the study: Participants in the vaccine arm had higher spike-specific TCR breadth; placebo recipients had lower. Estimates derived from TCR breadth and depth analyses may have underestimated total T cell responses. Similar non-spike TCR breadth was observed in recipients of vaccine and of placebo.

For this clone: Its antigen is not identified.

From germline, CDR1 is MNHEY and CDR2 SVGAGI. Trimming removed 6 bases from V and 0 bases from J, with 9 bases in between. This CDR3 spans 14 amino acids. The protocol was immunoSEQ multiplex PCR, while the TCRdb copy is restricted to in-frame clones and leaves out a portion. This sample has around 350,000 clones, with about 91% found just once. This sample comprised peripheral blood, obtained after recovery from COVID-19. V and J are TRBV6-5 and TRBJ1-3, with D unresolved. The sequence came from a human donor who had recovered from COVID-19. CDR3 coding DNA: TGTGCCAGCAGGGCCACACTCTCTGGAAACACCATATATTTT. This sequence encodes CASRATLSGNTIYF.